The present TCR beta chain was sequenced within a study of long-term antiretroviral therapy in people with HIV. The study, taken as a whole, reports: Viral resistance, ART adherence and therapy changes all lacked available data.

As concerns this clone: Its antigen is not known.

At survey level, the immunoSEQ assay was run in its v3.0 version. The target of sequencing was about 35,000-50,000 T-cell genomes per sample. Sequenced by immunoSEQ multiplex PCR; TCRdb stores in-frame clones only, minus some. The repertoire holds 30,000 to 40,000 clones, with 70% to 90% as singletons. The ends were cut back, 8 bases at V and 1 base at J, with 17 bases in the middle. This CDR3 has 15 amino acids. Germline-derived CDR1 and CDR2 are LNHNV and YYDKDF (reference sequence). Specimen: unsorted PBMCs, collected about 3.4 years after starting antiretroviral therapy. The receptor was isolated from a man aged 18-30 years with HIV. The V gene is TRBV15, the J gene TRBJ1-1; D perhaps matches TRBD1 (5 bases). This CDR3 reads CATEQRGGRNTEAFF. CDR3 coding DNA: TGTGCCACCGAGCAAAGGGGTGGTCGGAACACTGAAGCTTTCTTT. Full variable domain (missing parts from reference TRBV15 and TRBJ1-1): DAMVIQNPRYQVTQFGKPVTLSCSQTLNHNVMYWYQQKSSQAPKLLFHYYDKDFNNEADTPDNFQSRRPNTSFCFLDIRSPGLGDTAMYLCATEQRGGRNTEAFFGQGTRLTVV.